This record covers a single T cell receptor beta chain. This specimen belongs to a study of blood T cell repertoires in COVID-19. Study-level background: Sites in the United States, Italy and Spain provided acute and convalescent COVID-19 samples. From T cells, B-cell-depleted T cells, or PBMCs came the material, which was cDNA or gDNA.

Authors' analysis steps: Reference gene primers were amplified, and this amplification served to estimate nucleated cell counts. This table comes from immunoSEQ multiplex PCR, and its TCRdb copy is limited to in-frame clones, with some not included. V, J and clone size were drawn from that table, and D and trimming were deduced from the DNA. The sample carries 95,000 to 150,000 clones, more than 75% recorded once. The CDR3 totals 16 residues. Germline V lookup: CDR1 MNHEY, CDR2 SVGAGI. V lost 2 bases and J lost 4; bases outside the gene matches: 4. Sequencing was carried out using peripheral blood. The receptor's source is a woman aged 50 to 65 with acute or convalescent COVID-19. The chain uses TRBV6-5 and TRBJ2-1; 11 positions match TRBD1. The CDR3 spells CASSYHGTGGYNEQFF. In nucleotides, the CDR3 is TGTGCCAGCAGTTACCACGGGACAGGGGGTTACAATGAGCAGTTCTTC.